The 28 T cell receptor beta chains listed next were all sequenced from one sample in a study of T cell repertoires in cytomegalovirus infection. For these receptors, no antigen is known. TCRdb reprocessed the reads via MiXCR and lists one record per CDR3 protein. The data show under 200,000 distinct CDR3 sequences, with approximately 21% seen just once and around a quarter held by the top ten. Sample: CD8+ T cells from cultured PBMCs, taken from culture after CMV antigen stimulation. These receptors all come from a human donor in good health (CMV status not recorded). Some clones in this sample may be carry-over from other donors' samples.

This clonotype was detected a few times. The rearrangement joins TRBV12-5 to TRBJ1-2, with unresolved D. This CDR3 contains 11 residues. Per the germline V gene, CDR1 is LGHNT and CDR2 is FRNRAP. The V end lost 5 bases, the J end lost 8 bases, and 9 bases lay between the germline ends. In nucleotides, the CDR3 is TGTGCTAGTGGTCCACGCAGAGGCTACACCTTC. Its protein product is CASGPRRGYTF.

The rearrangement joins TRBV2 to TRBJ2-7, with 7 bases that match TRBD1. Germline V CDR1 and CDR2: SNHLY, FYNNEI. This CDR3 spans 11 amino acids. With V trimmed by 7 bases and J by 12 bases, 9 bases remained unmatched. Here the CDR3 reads CASKDRLSPYF. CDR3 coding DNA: TGTGCCAGCAAGGACAGGCTCTCTCCGTACTTC.

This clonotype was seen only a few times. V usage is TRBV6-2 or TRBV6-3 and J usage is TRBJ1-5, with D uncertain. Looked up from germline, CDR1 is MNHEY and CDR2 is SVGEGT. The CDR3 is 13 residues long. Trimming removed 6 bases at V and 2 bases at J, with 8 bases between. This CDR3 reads CASRTGGNQPQHF. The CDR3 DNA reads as TGTGCCAGCAGGACGGGTGGCAATCAGCCCCAGCATTTT.

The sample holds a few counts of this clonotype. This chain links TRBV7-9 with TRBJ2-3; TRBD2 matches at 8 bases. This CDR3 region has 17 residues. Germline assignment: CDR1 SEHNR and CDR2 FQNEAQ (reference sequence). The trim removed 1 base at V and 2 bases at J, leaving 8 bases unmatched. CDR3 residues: CASSLGGTGGITDTQYF. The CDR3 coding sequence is TGTGCCAGCAGCTTAGGAGGAACGGGGGGGATCACAGATACGCAGTATTTT.

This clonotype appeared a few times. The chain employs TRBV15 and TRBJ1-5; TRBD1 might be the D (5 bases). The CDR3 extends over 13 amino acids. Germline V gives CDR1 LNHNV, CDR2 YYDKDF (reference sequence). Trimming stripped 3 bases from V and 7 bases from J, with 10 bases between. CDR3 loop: CATSRVWGQPQHF. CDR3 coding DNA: TGTGCCACCAGCAGGGTTTGGGGGCAGCCCCAGCATTTT.

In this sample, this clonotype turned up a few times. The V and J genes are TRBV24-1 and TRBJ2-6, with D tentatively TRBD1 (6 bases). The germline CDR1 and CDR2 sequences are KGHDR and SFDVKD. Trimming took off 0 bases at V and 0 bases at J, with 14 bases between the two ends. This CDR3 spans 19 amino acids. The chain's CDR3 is CATSDLKGDTPSGANVLTF. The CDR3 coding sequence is TGTGCCACCAGTGATTTGAAGGGGGACACCCCCTCTGGGGCCAACGTCCTGACTTTC.

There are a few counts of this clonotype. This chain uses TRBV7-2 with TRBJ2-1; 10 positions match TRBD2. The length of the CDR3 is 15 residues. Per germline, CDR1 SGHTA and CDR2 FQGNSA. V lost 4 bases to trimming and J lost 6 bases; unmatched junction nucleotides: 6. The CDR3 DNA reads TGTGCCAGCAGCTCAACTAGCGGGGTAGGCAATGAGCAGTTCTTC. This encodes CASSSTSGVGNEQFF.

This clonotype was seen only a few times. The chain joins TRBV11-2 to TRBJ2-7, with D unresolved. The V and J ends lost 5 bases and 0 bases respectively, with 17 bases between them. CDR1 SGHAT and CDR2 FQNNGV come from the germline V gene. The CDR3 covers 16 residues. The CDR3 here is CASSQSSRSSSYEQYF. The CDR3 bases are TGTGCCAGCAGCCAATCGTCCCGTAGCAGCTCCTACGAGCAGTACTTC.

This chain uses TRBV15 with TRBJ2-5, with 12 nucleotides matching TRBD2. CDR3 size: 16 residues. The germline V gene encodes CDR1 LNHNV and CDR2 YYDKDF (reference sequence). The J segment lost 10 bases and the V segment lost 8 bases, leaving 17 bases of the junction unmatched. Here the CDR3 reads CATPRSQLAGGPHQYF. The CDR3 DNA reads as TGTGCCACCCCGAGATCCCAGCTAGCGGGGGGGCCCCACCAGTACTTC.

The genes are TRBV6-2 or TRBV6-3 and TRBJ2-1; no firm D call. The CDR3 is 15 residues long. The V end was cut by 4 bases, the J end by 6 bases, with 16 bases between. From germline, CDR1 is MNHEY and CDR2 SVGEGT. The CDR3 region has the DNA TGTGCCAGCAGTTCAGGACCCGACTTAATCAATGAGCAGTTCTTC. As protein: CASSSGPDLINEQFF.

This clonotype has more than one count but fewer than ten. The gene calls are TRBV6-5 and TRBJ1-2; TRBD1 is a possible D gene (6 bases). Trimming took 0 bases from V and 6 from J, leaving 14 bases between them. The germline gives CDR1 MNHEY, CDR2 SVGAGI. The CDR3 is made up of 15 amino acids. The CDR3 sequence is CASSYSTRGRDGYTF. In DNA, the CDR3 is TGTGCCAGCAGTTACTCGACGAGGGGGAGGGATGGCTACACCTTC.

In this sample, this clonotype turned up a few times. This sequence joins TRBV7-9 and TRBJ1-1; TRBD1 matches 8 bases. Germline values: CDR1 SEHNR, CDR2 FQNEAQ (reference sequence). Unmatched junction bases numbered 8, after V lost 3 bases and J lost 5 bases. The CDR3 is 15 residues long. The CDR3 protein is CASSFPQGVRTEAFF. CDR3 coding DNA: TGTGCCAGCAGCTTTCCACAGGGGGTGAGAACTGAAGCTTTCTTT.

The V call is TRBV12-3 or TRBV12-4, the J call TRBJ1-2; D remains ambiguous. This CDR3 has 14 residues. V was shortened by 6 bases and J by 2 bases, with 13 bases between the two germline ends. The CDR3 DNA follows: TGTGCCAGCAGCGGCACCGCGGGGAACTATGGCTACACCTTC. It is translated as CASSGTAGNYGYTF.

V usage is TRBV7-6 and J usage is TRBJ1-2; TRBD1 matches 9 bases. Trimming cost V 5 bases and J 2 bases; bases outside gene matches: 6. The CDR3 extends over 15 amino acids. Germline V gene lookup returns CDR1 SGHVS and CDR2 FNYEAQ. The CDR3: CASSPGTGNNYGYTF. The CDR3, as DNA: TGTGCCAGCAGCCCCGGGACAGGGAACAACTATGGCTACACCTTC.

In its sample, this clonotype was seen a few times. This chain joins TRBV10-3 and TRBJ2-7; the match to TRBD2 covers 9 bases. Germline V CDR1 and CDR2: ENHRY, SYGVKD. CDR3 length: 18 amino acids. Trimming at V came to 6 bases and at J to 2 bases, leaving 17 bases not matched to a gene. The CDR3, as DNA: TGTGCCATCAGCCCGACCGTTGGACTAGCGTCATTTCCCTACGAGCAGTACTTC. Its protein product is CAISPTVGLASFPYEQYF.

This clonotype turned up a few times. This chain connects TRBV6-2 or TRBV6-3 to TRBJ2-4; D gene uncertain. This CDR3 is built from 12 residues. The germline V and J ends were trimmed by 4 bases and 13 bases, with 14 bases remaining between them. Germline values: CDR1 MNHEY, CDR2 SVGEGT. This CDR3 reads CASSSQVGWQYF. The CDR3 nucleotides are TGTGCCAGCAGTTCCCAGGTGGGCTGGCAGTACTTC.

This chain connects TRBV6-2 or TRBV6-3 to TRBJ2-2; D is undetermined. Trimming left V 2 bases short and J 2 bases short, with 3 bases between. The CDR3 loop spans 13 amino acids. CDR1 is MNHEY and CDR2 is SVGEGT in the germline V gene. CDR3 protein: CASSYSNTGELFF. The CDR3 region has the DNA TGTGCCAGCAGTTACAGCAACACCGGGGAGCTGTTTTTT.

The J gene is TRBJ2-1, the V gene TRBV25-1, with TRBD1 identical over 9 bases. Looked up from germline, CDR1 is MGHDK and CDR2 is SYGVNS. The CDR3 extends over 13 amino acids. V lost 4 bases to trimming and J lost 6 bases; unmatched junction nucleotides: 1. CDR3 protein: CASSADRGNEQFF. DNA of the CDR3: TGTGCCAGCAGTGCGGACAGGGGCAATGAGCAGTTCTTC.

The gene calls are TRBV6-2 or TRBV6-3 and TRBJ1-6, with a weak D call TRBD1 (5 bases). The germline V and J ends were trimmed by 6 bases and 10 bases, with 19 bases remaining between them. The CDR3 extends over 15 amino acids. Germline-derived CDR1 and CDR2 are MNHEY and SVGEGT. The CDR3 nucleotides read TGTGCCAGCAGCATAAACTGGGGCGGCAGATCACCCCTCCACTTT. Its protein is CASSINWGGRSPLHF.

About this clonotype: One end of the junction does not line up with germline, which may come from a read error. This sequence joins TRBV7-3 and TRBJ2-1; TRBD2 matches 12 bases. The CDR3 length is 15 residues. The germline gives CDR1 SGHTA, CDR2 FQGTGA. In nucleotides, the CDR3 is TGTGTCAGCAGCTTCCCTAGCGGGGGGGCAGGAGAGCAGTTCTTC. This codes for CVSSFPSGGAGEQFF.

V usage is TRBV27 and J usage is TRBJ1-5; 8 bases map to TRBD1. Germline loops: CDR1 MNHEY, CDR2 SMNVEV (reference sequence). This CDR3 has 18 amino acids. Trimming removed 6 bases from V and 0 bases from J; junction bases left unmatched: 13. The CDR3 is CASRATGTGVVSNQPQHF. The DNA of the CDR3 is TGTGCCAGCAGGGCTACCGGGACAGGAGTCGTTAGCAATCAGCCCCAGCATTTT.

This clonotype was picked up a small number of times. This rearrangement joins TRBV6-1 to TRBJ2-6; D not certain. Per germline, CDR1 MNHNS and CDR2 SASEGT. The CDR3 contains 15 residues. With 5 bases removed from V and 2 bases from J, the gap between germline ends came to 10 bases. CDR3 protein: CASSLRVAGANVLTF. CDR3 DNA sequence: TGTGCCAGCAGTCTTAGGGTGGCTGGGGCCAACGTCCTGACTTTC.

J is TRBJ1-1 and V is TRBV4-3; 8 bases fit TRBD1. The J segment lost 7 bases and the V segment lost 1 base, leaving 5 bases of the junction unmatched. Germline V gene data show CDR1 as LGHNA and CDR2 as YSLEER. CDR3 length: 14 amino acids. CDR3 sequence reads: CASSQGLGQGEAFF. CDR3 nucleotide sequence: TGCGCCAGCAGCCAAGGGTTAGGACAGGGTGAAGCTTTCTTT.

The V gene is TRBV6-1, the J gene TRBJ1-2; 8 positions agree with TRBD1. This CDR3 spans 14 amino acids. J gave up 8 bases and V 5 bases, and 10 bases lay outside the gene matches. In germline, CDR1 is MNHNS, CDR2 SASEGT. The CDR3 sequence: CASSTTTGERGYTF. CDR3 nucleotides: TGTGCCAGCAGTACCACGACAGGGGAGCGGGGCTACACCTTC.

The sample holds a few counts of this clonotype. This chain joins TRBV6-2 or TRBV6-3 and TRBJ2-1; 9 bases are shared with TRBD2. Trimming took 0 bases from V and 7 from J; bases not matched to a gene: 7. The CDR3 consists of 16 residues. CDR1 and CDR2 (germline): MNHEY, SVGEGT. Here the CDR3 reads CASSYSRGGATNEQFF. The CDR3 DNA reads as TGTGCCAGCAGTTACTCACGCGGGGGGGCCACTAATGAGCAGTTCTTC.

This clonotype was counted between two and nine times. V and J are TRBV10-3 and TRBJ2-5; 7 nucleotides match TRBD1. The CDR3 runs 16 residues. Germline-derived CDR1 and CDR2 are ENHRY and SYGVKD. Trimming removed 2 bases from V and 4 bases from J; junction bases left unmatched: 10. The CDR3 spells CAISEETGQFGETQYF. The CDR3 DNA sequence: TGTGCCATCAGTGAGGAGACAGGGCAGTTTGGAGAGACCCAGTACTTC.

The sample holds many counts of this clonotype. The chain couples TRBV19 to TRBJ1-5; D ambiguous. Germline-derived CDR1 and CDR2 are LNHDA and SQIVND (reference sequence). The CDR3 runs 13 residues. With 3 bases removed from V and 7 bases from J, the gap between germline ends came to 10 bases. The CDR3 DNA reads TGTGCCAGTAGTATTGCCAGATGGCAGCCCCAGCATTTT. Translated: CASSIARWQPQHF.

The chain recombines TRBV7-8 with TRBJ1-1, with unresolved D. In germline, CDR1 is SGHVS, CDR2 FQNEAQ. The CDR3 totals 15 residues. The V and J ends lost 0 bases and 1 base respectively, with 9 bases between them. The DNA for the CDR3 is TGTGCCAGCAGCTTAGCGTCGTCGCCGAACACTGAAGCTTTCTTT. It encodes CASSLASSPNTEAFF.